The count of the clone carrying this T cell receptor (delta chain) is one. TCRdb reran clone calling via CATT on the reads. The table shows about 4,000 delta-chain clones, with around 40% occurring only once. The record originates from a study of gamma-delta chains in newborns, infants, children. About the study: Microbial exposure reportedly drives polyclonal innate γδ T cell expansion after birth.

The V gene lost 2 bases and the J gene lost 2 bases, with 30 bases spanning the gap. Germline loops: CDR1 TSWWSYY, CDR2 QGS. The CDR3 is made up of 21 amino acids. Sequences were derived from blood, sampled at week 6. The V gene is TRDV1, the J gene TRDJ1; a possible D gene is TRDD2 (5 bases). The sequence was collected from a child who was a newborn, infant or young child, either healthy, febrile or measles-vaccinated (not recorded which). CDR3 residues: CALGETLLEGRTTPRTDKLIF. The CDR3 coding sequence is TGTGCTCTTGGGGAAACCCTACTCGAGGGGCGAACTACCCCCCGGACCGATAAACTCATCTTT.